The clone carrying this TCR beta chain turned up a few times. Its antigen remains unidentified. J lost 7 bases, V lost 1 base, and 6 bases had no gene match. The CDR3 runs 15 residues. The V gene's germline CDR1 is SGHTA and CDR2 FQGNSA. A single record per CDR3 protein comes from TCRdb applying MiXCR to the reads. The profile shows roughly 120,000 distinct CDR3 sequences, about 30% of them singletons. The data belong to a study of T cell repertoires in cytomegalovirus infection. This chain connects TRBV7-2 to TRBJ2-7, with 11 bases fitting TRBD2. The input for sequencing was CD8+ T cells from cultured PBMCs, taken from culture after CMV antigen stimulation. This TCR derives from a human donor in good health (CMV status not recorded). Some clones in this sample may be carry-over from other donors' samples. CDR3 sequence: CASSLVSGGAWEQYF. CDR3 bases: TGTGCCAGCAGCTTAGTTAGCGGGGGGGCCTGGGAGCAGTACTTC. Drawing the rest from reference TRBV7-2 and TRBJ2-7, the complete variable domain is GAGVSQSPSNKVTEKGKDVELRCDPISGHTALYWYRQSLGQGLEFLIYFQGNSAPDKSGLPSDRFSAERTGGSVSTLTIQRTQQEDSAVYLCASSLVSGGAWEQYFGPGTRLTVT.